This record looks at one TCR beta chain sequence and its context. What it binds is not known. Staff drew around 10 milliliters of peripheral blood from each donor. Next came a second PCR, run for about 7 to 11 cycles, which used a sample-barcoded 5' primer along with a J-beta primer mix. TCRdb analysed the 5' RACE reads with MiXCR anew, one entry per CDR3 protein. The sample contains over a million distinct CDR3 sequences, roughly 45% of which appear only once. This CDR3 region has 15 residues. Trimming cost V 1 base and J 7 bases; bases outside gene matches: 6. Germline V gene sequence: CDR1 DFQATT, CDR2 SNEGSKA (reference sequence). This sample stems from a study of blood T cells in healthy people across ages. Study results and limitations: With age, beta diversity per million T cells declined roughly linearly, significantly by 35 to 40. More naive CD4+ cells and higher diversity marked long-lived donors relative to aged donors.

The rearrangement links TRBV20-1 to TRBJ2-1; TRBD2 matches at 11 bases. Sequenced input: blood. This clonotype was obtained from a woman aged 60-75 years in good health. The CDR3 sequence is CSARGRTSGQNEQFF. The CDR3 coding sequence is TGCAGTGCTAGAGGCAGGACTAGCGGGCAGAATGAGCAGTTCTTC.